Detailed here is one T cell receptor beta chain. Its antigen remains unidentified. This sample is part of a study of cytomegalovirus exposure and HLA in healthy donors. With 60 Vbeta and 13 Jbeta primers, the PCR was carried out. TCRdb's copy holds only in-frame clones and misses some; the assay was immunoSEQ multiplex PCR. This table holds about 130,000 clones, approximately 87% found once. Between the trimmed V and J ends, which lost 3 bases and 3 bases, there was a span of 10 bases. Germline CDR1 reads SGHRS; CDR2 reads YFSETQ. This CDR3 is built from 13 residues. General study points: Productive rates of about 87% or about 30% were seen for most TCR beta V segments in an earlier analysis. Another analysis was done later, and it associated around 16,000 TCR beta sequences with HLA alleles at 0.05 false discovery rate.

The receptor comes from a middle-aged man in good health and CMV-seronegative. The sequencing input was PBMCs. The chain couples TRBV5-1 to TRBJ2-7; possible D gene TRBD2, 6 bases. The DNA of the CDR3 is TGCGCCAGCAGCTCGGAGGGAGGCTACGAGCAGTACTTC. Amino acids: CASSSEGGYEQYF.